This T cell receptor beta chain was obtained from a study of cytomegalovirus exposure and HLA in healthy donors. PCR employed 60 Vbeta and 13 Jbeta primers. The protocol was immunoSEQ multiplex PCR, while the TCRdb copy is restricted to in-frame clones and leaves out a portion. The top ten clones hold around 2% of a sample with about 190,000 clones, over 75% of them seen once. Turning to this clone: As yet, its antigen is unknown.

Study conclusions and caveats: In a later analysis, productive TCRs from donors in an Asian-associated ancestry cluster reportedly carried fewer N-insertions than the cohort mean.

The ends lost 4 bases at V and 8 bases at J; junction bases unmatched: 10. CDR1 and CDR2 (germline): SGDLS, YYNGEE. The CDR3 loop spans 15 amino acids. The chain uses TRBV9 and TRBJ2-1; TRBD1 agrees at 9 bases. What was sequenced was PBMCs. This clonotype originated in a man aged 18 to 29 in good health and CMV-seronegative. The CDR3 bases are TGTGCCAGCAGCCTTCAGGACAGGGGCTCGGATGAGCAGTTCTTC. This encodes CASSLQDRGSDEQFF.